Only a few counts were recorded for the clone carrying this TCR beta chain. No antigen is known for it. This entry comes from a study of T cells after yellow fever vaccination. Findings and limits, study-wide: Researchers cautioned that FACS-sorted repertoires could harbor abundant clonotypes contaminating from the bulk population. Clonotype sharing between CD4 and CD8 compartments was small.

Germline CDR1 is SEHNR and CDR2 is FQNEAQ (reference sequence). This CDR3 comprises 12 residues. V lost 4 bases and J 1 base, leaving 4 bases between the germline ends. Synthesis of TCR cDNA relied on 5'RACE template switching, which attached a universal primer site and UMIs. TCRdb ran MiXCR on the 5' RACE reads and lists one entry per CDR3 protein. This sample has 400,000 or so distinct CDR3 sequences, with roughly 6.1% found just once. This chain uses TRBV7-9 with TRBJ1-1; no clear D. This material consisted of PBMCs, taken 5 days after the yellow fever booster vaccination. This clonotype originated in a man aged 30 to 45 who received the YFV17D yellow fever vaccine. The CDR3 loop is CASSWQNTEAFF. The DNA of the CDR3 is TGTGCCAGCAGCTGGCAGAACACTGAAGCTTTCTTT.